This entry concerns a single T cell receptor beta chain. Its recognized antigen is unknown. It has no much larger one-base neighbor in the sample; base qualities were not kept. The cohort consisted of 650 to 700 healthy bone marrow donors. All cohort members were sampled while nominally healthy, although unrecorded immune exposures were likely present. The donor tested CMV seropositive and was one of the 289 seropositive cohort members. Each donor provided a peripheral blood sample, and peripheral blood mononuclear cells were used for TCR beta sequencing. The Qiagen DNeasy Blood Extraction Kit was used to extract genomic DNA from the blood cell samples. The library was generated by the immunoSEQ multiplex PCR assay. The multiplex PCR relied on a mix of 60 forward primers for TCR Vbeta segments and 13 reverse primers for TCR Jbeta segments. Amplification of the CDR3 region of rearranged TCR beta genes was performed with a multiplex PCR assay on genomic DNA. Amplified TCR beta libraries were sequenced as 87-base-pair reads on the Illumina HiSeq System. Per the source publication's procedure: In a later analysis, tens of millions of unique TCR beta chains were counted across the 650 to 750 repertoires, and some 10 million of these chains were shared by at least two donors. A nearest-neighbor algorithm error-corrected the raw reads and collapsed the reads into unique sequences, merging closely related sequences to remove PCR and sequencing errors. To assign V, D and J gene segments, CDR3 sequences were aligned to IMGT reference sequences. Each retained sequence needed at least a six-nucleotide match to both a V gene segment and a J gene segment. Rearrangements were called productive when the CDR3 lacked stop codons and stayed in frame with V and J; all others were non-productive. Following IMGT convention, CDR3 was defined as the stretch from the second conserved V-encoded cysteine up to the conserved J-encoded phenylalanine. In an earlier analysis of just under 600 of the donors, sequences lacking an unambiguous match to a single V gene segment were excluded. An earlier analysis of 500 to 700 of the donors classified V segments as functional when productive rearrangements were above 56.7% and as segregating when the standard deviation between donors was above 5%. To diagnose cytomegalovirus status from the catalog of TCR beta chain sequences, a statistical classification framework was built. V and J gene assignment, in a later analysis, came from comparing TCR nucleotide sequences with IMGT/GENE-DB human TR gene sequences. A later analysis assigned CDR3 sequences and most-parsimonious VDJ recombination scenarios with the TCRdist pipeline. In a later analysis, each TCR beta chain was defined by its CDR3 amino acid sequence together with its V-gene family, and reads without a unique V-gene family were excluded. As a way to deal with suspected cross-contamination and a sequencing artifact, a later analysis dropped roughly 620 nucleotide sequences that were highly shared and had low generation probability. In a later analysis, a clonal expansion index was calculated for each public chain from normalized within-repertoire ranks of inferred template counts. In a later analysis, generation probabilities were computed using a VDJ recombination model fitted to out-of-frame rearrangements, and the results were checked against IGoR. In a later analysis, TCR-TCR, TCR-HLA and TCR-CMV co-occurrence was scored with hypergeometric tests, and a repertoire-size bias correction was applied to TCR pairs. A later analysis estimated false discovery rates by permuting HLA or CMV assignments 20 times. In a later analysis, co-occurring TCRs were grouped with DBSCAN, and TCRdist sequence similarity was added when clustering was performed within HLA-allele-positive subsets. Co-occurrence clustering excluded repertoires with fewer than 30,000 or more than 120,000 public chains, plus five with anomalous nucleotide sharing. The clones in this table, taken by TCRdb from immuneACCESS, are in-frame only. Not every clone is retained; where verified, under half of the shortfall comes from an unresolved V gene, and the cause of the rest is unknown. V, J and clone size are taken as reported in that table, and D and trimming were inferred from the DNA itself. The sample records more than 130,000 clones, around 82% of which are singletons. The ten biggest clones cover almost 7% of the sample.

These data are taken from a study of cytomegalovirus exposure and HLA in healthy donors (TCRdb year 2017). Background for the entire study: In an earlier analysis of 587 of the donors, 250 to 350 Gb of sequence data and some 100 million unique TCR beta sequences from about 179 million T cells were reported. About 310 gigabases of sequencing data and approximately 80 million unique TCR sequences were included in an early release covering under 650 HLA-typed donors. Of the roughly 410 genotyped donors, 81% were placed in the genetic ancestry cluster associated with self-reported Caucasian donors. The study aimed to test whether signatures of past pathogen exposure could be identified by cataloging public T cell receptors. The T cell repertoires of 700 or so subjects were profiled by immunosequencing and related to cytomegalovirus serostatus. In addition to the first cohort of approximately 650 subjects, a separate validation cohort of 120 different subjects was used. To predict cytomegalovirus infection status, the study brought together high-throughput TCR immunosequencing, statistical association of individual TCRs with disease status, and machine learning. A later analysis re-examined previously published TCR beta repertoires from roughly 650 donors and added high-resolution HLA genotyping to investigate patterns of TCR occurrence. In the later analysis, no new phenotypic data were used to find candidate immune exposures; instead, reliance was placed on TCR beta sequences and their occurrence across donors. An earlier analysis of approximately 580 of the donors used high-throughput TCR beta sequencing to judge whether each TCR beta V gene segment behaved as functional or pseudogenic. Donor age, sex, ethnicity and CMV serostatus were compiled alongside the repertoire data. A later genetic analysis took genome-wide SNP genotypes for about 65% of the 666 donors and used that subset as a discovery cohort. All discovery cohort repertoires had been generated on a single sequencing platform. Both class I and class II loci were covered by HLA typing, at four-digit resolution. Typing coverage differed by locus: A, B, C, DRB1 and DQB1 were typed in about 620-640 donors, DQA1 in 500 to 550, DPA1 in 600 to 610, and DPB1 in around 440. About five DR-DQ haplotypes were treated as single units for association and clustering because of strong linkage in the cohort. Among about 410 genotyped donors of the cohort, an average of around 240,000 unique TCR beta nucleotide sequences was sequenced per donor, of which about 19% were non-productive. Study-wide findings and limitations: According to the authors, the approach could potentially be generalized to other disease states and immunological phenotypes. About 15 rarely observed V segments, including chromosome 9 orphons, were excluded from the earlier analysis of a few hundred of the donors because counts were too low. A later analysis reported that several top co-occurrence clusters appeared linked to parvovirus B19, influenza, CMV and Epstein-Barr virus. A later analysis found that TCR association rates varied across HLA loci, with DRB1 alleles showing the most associated TCRs and HLA-C alleles the fewest. In a later genetic analysis, a missense DCLRE1C variant was associated with V-gene and J-gene trimming of TCR beta chains, and the association was replicated in an independent cohort. In both the original and validation cohorts, the classifier was reported to diagnose cytomegalovirus status with high specificity and sensitivity. Specific HLA alleles were associated with over 15,000 TCR beta sequences at a false discovery rate of 0.05 in a later analysis. Compared with equally common non-associated chains, HLA-associated TCR beta chains in a later analysis were more clonally expanded and had lower generation probabilities. In an earlier analysis of under 600 of the donors, most TCR beta V segments were observed in productive rearrangements about 90% or about 30% of the time, broadly matching IMGT annotations. A further reported finding was that TCR beta sequences accurately predicted the HLA-A and HLA-B alleles for most subjects in the first cohort. The cohort was sequenced for TCR beta chains only, and without alpha or paired-chain data the features that could be detected were limited. In the study, some 180 TCR beta chains were listed as associated with cytomegalovirus. Strong co-occurrence of HLA alleles, especially DR and DQ, made assigning TCR associations to individual alleles difficult. Across donors, most TCR sequences were observed very rarely, whereas some public TCRs were present in many individuals. Sequencing depth was assumed to be roughly uniform across donors in the presence/absence analyses, though that assumption may not hold. CMV serostatus was the only immune exposure information available for the cohort. Because HLA typing was unavailable for some donors at each locus, only the typed subset was used in association tests. The 87-base-pair reads could not distinguish some IMGT-functional V segments, including TRBV6-2 and TRBV6-3, so those segments were excluded. A later genetic analysis reported fewer N-insertions in productive TCRs among donors in an Asian-associated ancestry cluster than the approximately 700-donor mean. In a later analysis, most CMV-associated TCR beta chains were found to appear HLA-restricted, with HLA associations seemingly driven largely by CMV exposure. A few of the identified cytomegalovirus-associated TCR beta chains were confirmed in vitro to be specific for cytomegalovirus antigens. Correlated functional status among segregating V segments might reflect linkage disequilibrium, but an unknown experimental factor could not be ruled out. The sequencing pipeline was judged likely to have produced a cluster of highly shared sequence variants as a technical artifact.

Counted from cysteine to phenylalanine, this CDR3 has 15 amino acids. Solely the CDR3 DNA is kept, with 45 bases framed from the first base. For this chain, trimming is 0 bases at the V end and 5 bases at the J end, and the number of junction bases without a gene match is 5. The germline V gene specifies MGHRA as CDR1 and YSYEKL as CDR2. This clonotype was sampled from a man aged 40-50 years in good health and CMV-seropositive. The sample consisted of PBMCs. This chain joins TRBV4-1 to TRBJ2-7; TRBD2 agrees with 9 junctional bases. The DNA sequence follows: TGCGCCAGCAGCCAAGAAAGCGGGGGGCTGGACGAGCAGTACTTC. Its coded protein is CASSQESGGLDEQYF.